This TCR beta chain was identified during a study of T cell responses to AZD1222 COVID-19 vaccine (dated by TCRdb to the early 2020s). For the wider study: TCR sequencing covered some 250 trial participants: 200 to 220 given two doses of AZD1222 and 26 given two doses of MenACWY control vaccine. Trial participants were enrolled by age into subgroups of 18-55, 56-69 and 70-plus years, and around 150, 28 and 57 TCR-sequenced participants, respectively, were included in these subgroups.

The CDR3 regions of human TCRbeta chains were analyzed by immunosequencing. The source study handled its data this way. Repertoire TCRs were checked for matches against a reference library of SARS-CoV-2-specific TCRs that had been generated using the MIRA antigen-specificity platform. Breadth was defined as the fraction of unique TCRs that were SARS-CoV-2-associated. Depth was defined as the fraction of total T cells that were SARS-CoV-2-associated. Using the MIRA data, each spike-specific TCR was assigned both to the spike region to which the TCR was reactive and to a CD4 or CD8 class. Log10-transformed breadth and depth values were compared by one-way ANOVA with Sidak's multiple comparisons tests. TCRdb retrieved this table from immuneACCESS and kept in-frame rearrangements only. Not all clones are present; in checked studies, unresolved V genes account for under half, and no reason is known for the remainder. Clone size and V and J calls were adopted from that table, with D and trimming inferred from the DNA. The sample table records 70,000 to 95,000 clones; roughly nine tenths of these occur just once. The ten largest clonotypes hold roughly 5.2% of the sample.

General study outcomes and caveats: Conclusions about previously exposed vaccinees are limited because only five to seven AZD1222 recipients were SARS-CoV-2 seropositive at baseline. CD4 TCRs associated with the vaccine covered the entire spike protein, and the dominant responses were in regions 160-218 and 743-854. After two AZD1222 doses, both the breadth and the depth of spike-specific TCRs were significantly higher than at day 0 and than in MenACWY recipients. In the small 56-69-year group, the increase in depth fell short of significance, most likely because of low power. Reportedly, close to half of the unique spike-specific TCRs recognized epitopes lying outside the regions that are mutated in the B.1.351 and B.1.1.7 variants. No day 14 peak-response samples were available, so repertoires were characterized only after the peak T cell response. Most participants were white British and females outnumbered males, and the authors suggested that clonal diversity may have been underestimated.

The CDR3 measures 14 amino acids from cysteine to phenylalanine. Only CDR3 DNA remains: 42 bases, in frame from the first base. V and J are truncated by 6 bases and 1 base respectively, leaving an intervening sequence of 11 bases. CDR1 and CDR2 are read off the germline V gene as SGHRS and YFSETQ. Note on this clone: Its antigen has not been determined. There are no base qualities to consult, and no much larger clone falls within one base.

The label giving this sample's time point can be read as: about 28 days (+/-7) after the second vaccine dose. AZD1222 recipients with second doses at about 4 weeks or about 12 weeks were pooled, because spike-specific TCR depth and breadth did not differ between schedules. Vaccinee samples were obtained from the UK trials COV001 and COV002, which included a single-blind randomized controlled phase 2/3 trial of AZD1222 (ChAdOx1 nCoV-19) in healthy adults. Trial participant PBMC samples were collected at day 0 and day 28 after the second dose for TCRbeta chain sequencing. The chain links TRBV5-1 with TRBJ1-3, with no confident D gene call. This TCR derives from an adult who received the AZD1222 COVID-19 vaccine. Sequenced material: peripheral blood, taken 28 days after the second AZD1222 dose. This receptor has the CDR3 CASKEGDSGNTIYF. The DNA reads as follows: TGCGCCAGCAAAGAGGGCGATTCTGGAAACACCATATATTTT.